This T cell receptor beta chain derives from a study of T-cell reconstitution after alpha-beta-depleted transplantation in children. Unique molecular identifiers were incorporated into the prepared TCRbeta library. TCRdb re-called the PCR reads with MiXCR, one entry per CDR3 protein. The sample includes around 230,000 distinct CDR3 sequences, approximately 15% of them seen just once. Germline CDR1 MNHEY, CDR2 SVGEGT. The ends were cut back, 7 bases at V and 3 bases at J, with 10 bases in the middle. The CDR3 contains 13 residues. This clonotype appeared a few times. The source of this sequence is a male patient between 2 and 15 years old who had a stem cell transplant for acute lymphoblastic leukemia, so the T cells may come from the graft donor. The chain is built from TRBV6-2 or TRBV6-3 and TRBJ2-1, with D unclear. Sample: PBMCs, mostly from graft donor cells, taken 360 days after TCRalphabeta/CD19-depleted stem cell transplant. The CDR3 protein is CASTVDFYNEQFF. The CDR3 DNA is TGTGCCAGCACAGTAGACTTCTACAATGAGCAGTTCTTC.